This is a list of T cell receptor beta chains from one sample in a study of CD8+CD57+ T cells in acquired aplastic anemia. TCRdb re-analysed the reads in MiXCR, keeping a single row per CDR3 protein. Among over 150,000 distinct CDR3 sequences listed, roughly three fifths were seen once. Material for sequencing was sorted CD4+, CD8+, or CD8+CD57+ T cells (not recorded which) from PBMCs. The receptor set was obtained from a human donor with aplastic anemia. The CDR3 runs from the conserved cysteine through the conserved F or W. D genes are given only for firm matches. Rows may omit the clone size; those that give it use once, few, many or a size class.

J gene | clone size | V gene | D gene | CDR3 protein | CDR3 DNA
TRBJ2-7 | many | TRBV2 | - | CASSEGISYEQYF | TGTGCCAGCAGTGAAGGGATCTCCTACGAGCAGTACTTC
TRBJ1-2 | - | TRBV6-1 | - | CASSHRAGYGYTF | TGTGCCAGCAGCCACAGGGCGGGCTATGGCTACACCTTC
TRBJ2-1 | - | TRBV6-5 | TRBD1 | CASSYGTGGSEQFF | TGTGCCAGCAGTTATGGGACAGGGGGCAGTGAGCAGTTCTTC
TRBJ2-7 | - | TRBV10-3 | TRBD1 | CAISDPRGQRNEQYF | TGTGCCATCAGTGACCCACGGGGACAGCGCAACGAGCAGTACTTC
TRBJ2-3 | - | TRBV9 | TRBD2 | CASSVASGVADTQYF | TGTGCCAGCAGCGTAGCTAGCGGGGTCGCAGATACGCAGTATTTT
TRBJ2-3 | many | TRBV6-5 | - | CASSYDDTDTQYF | TGTGCCAGCAGTTACGACGACACAGATACGCAGTATTTT
TRBJ2-1 | - | TRBV12-3/TRBV12-4 | TRBD2 | CASSFAGGPYNEQFF | TGTGCCAGCAGTTTCGCGGGAGGGCCCTACAATGAGCAGTTCTTC
TRBJ2-5 | - | TRBV11-2 | TRBD2 | CASSLRSGSVNEQYF | TGTGCCAGCAGCTTGCGTAGCGGGAGTGTCAATGAGCAGTACTTC
TRBJ2-3 | - | TRBV24-1 | - | CATSDFVSRGPASQYF | TGTGCCACCAGTGATTTCGTTTCTCGGGGTCCTGCATCGCAGTATTTT
TRBJ2-1 | - | TRBV24-1 | - | CATSEPTDGDNEQFF | TGTGCCACCAGTGAACCGACGGACGGAGACAATGAGCAGTTCTTC